This TCR beta chain was found in a study of blood T cell repertoires in COVID-19. In the study overall: Samples taken during acute and convalescent COVID-19 were collected in the United States, Italy and Spain. T cells, B-cell-depleted T cells, or PBMCs provided the cDNA or gDNA that served as material.

Original processing methods: Reference gene primer amplification gave nucleated cell count estimates. The assay was immunoSEQ multiplex PCR, and TCRdb's table has in-frame clones only and misses some. V, J and clone size reflect that table, while D and trimming were determined from the DNA. The top ten hold approximately 2.4% of the sample, which has approximately 250,000 clones, 84% seen once. V trimming: 0 bases; J trimming: 2 bases; junction bases outside the gene matches: 3. CDR3 length: 15 amino acids. Germline loops: CDR1 ENHRY, CDR2 SYGVKD. The chain joins TRBV10-3 to TRBJ1-2; 7 bases are shared with TRBD1. This TCR was sampled from a man in his forties who had recovered from COVID-19. Sequenced material: peripheral blood. Here the CDR3 DNA reads TGTGCCATCAGTGAGTCGGGACAGCGAAACTATGGCTACACCTTC. Translation: CAISESGQRNYGYTF.